This T cell receptor (beta chain) was identified during a study of T cells in Graves' hyperthyroidism and ophthalmopathy. This clonotype has a handful of counts. It was RNA transcripts that yielded the amplified TCR beta CDR3 regions. HTBI primers were the set used in a first-round RT-PCR of the TCR CDR3. Using its own MiXCR run on the multiplex PCR reads, TCRdb lists one record per CDR3 protein. The sample has 500,000 to 650,000 distinct CDR3 sequences; roughly 21% are singletons. The length of the CDR3 is 19 residues. J was trimmed by 0 bases and V by 1 base; bases with no gene match: 10. Germline CDR1 reads LGHDT; CDR2 reads YNNKEL (reference sequence).

This chain joins TRBV3-1 and TRBJ2-3, with 10 bases matching TRBD2. The source material was blood. The clonotype was recovered from a man aged 40-55 years with Graves' ophthalmopathy. The CDR3, as DNA: TGTGCCAGCAGCCAAGTTAGCGGGGGGCCCCAAGGAAGCACAGATACGCAGTATTTT. Translating it yields CASSQVSGGPQGSTDTQYF.